Following are 7 T cell receptor beta chains from one sample sequenced in a study of T cell repertoires in cytomegalovirus infection. TCRdb called the reads again in MiXCR, with one record for every CDR3 protein. The sample consists of roughly 760,000 distinct CDR3 sequences, under 40% of them appearing once. What was sequenced was PBMCs. These receptors came from a human donor in good health (CMV status not recorded). Some clones in this sample may be carry-over from other donors' samples.

The V gene is TRBV11-2, the J gene TRBJ1-1; D is unresolved. Germline V gene sequence: CDR1 SGHAT, CDR2 FQNNGV. The CDR3 runs to 14 residues. V was pared by 1 base and J by 4 bases, with 10 bases between. The CDR3 here is CASSLGPISTEAFF. In DNA form, the CDR3 reads TGTGCCAGCAGCTTAGGGCCTATCAGCACTGAAGCTTTCTTT. The full variable domain, completed using reference TRBV11-2 and TRBJ1-1, is EAGVAQSPRYKIIEKRQSVAFWCNPISGHATLYWYQQILGQGPKLLIQFQNNGVVDDSQLPKDRFSAERLKGVDSTLKIQPAKLEDSAVYLCASSLGPISTEAFFGQGTRLTVV.

This clonotype was found a few times. J is TRBJ2-3 and V is TRBV11-3; TRBD1 matches at 9 bases. The CDR3 totals 18 residues. J gave up 4 bases and V 9 bases, and 20 bases lay outside the gene matches. Germline CDR1 is SGHNT and CDR2 is YENEEA. The CDR3 region has the DNA TGTGCCAGTAGTGCGACTGATGGGGGACAGGGAATGTCAGATACGCAGTATTTT. Translated, it gives CASSATDGGQGMSDTQYF.

J is TRBJ2-1 and V is TRBV5-6, with TRBD1 identical over 9 bases. This CDR3 contains 15 residues. Trimming at V came to 4 bases and at J to 5 bases, leaving 7 bases not matched to a gene. The germline V gene has CDR1 SGHDT and CDR2 YYEEEE. The CDR3 is CASSPVGTGNNEQFF. Written as DNA, the CDR3 is TGTGCCAGCAGCCCCGTCGGGACAGGGAACAATGAGCAGTTCTTC. The full variable domain, in which reference TRBV5-6 and TRBJ2-1 provide the parts outside the CDR3, is DAGVTQSPTHLIKTRGQQVTLRCSPKSGHDTVSWYQQALGQGPQFIFQYYEEEERQRGNFPDRFSGHQFPNYSSELNVNALLLGDSALYLCASSPVGTGNNEQFFGPGTRLTVL.

The V and J genes are TRBV30 and TRBJ1-2, with 7 bases matching TRBD1. CDR3 size: 14 residues. From germline, CDR1 is GTSNPN and CDR2 SVGIG (reference sequence). Germline trimming cut 5 bases from V and 5 bases from J; bases unmatched to any gene: 11. The CDR3 coding sequence is TGTGCCTGGGTACCAGGGAGGGGGCCTTATGGCTACACCTTC. Amino acid sequence: CAWVPGRGPYGYTF.

This clonotype was observed a handful of times. This chain links TRBV5-1 with TRBJ2-1; D is perhaps TRBD1 (7 bases). The CDR3 has 15 amino acids. The V and J ends lost 4 bases and 3 bases respectively, with 14 bases between them. Germline V gene data show CDR1 as SGHRS and CDR2 as YFSETQ. The CDR3 nucleotides are TGCGCCAGCAGCCCTCGCGGGGACAGCTACAATGAGCAGTTCTTC. Translated, it gives CASSPRGDSYNEQFF.

With respect to this clonotype: Its ends do not fully match the called genes, so a read error is possible. The rearrangement joins TRBV5-1 to TRBJ1-2, with D uncertain. Germline loops: CDR1 SGHRS, CDR2 YFSETQ. This CDR3 is 13 amino acids long. CDR3 sequence: CASSLDSDYGSTF. As DNA, the CDR3 is TGCGCCAGCAGCTTGGACAGTGACTATGGCTCCACCTTC.

This clonotype has just a few counts. J is TRBJ2-2 and V is TRBV28; TRBD2 aligns across 8 bases. Germline CDR1 is MDHEN and CDR2 is SYDVKM. The CDR3 sequence is 15 residues long. Germline trimming cut 6 bases from V and 2 bases from J; bases unmatched to any gene: 5. CDR3 loop: CASSPAGENTGELFF. CDR3 DNA: TGTGCCAGCAGCCCAGCGGGGGAAAACACCGGGGAGCTGTTTTTT.